This T cell receptor beta chain originates from a study of T-cell reconstitution after alpha-beta-depleted transplantation in children. This clonotype occurred many times. Unique molecular identifiers were built into the TCRbeta library. TCRdb ran MiXCR on the PCR reads and lists one entry per CDR3 protein. Of about 240,000 distinct CDR3 sequences in the sample, 9.5% to 15% were seen once. The receptor was isolated from a human donor who donated a stem cell graft to a child with acute lymphoblastic leukemia. This material consisted of PBMCs from the stem cell graft donor, taken from the stem cell graft.

The CDR3 bases are TGTGCCATCAGTGATTACAGCACCGGGGAGCTGTTTTTT. Protein: CAISDYSTGELFF. V gene TRBV10-3 combines with J gene TRBJ2-2, with D uncertain. The germline V gene has CDR1 ENHRY and CDR2 SYGVKD. Trimming left V 3 bases short and J 4 bases short, with 6 bases between. The CDR3 extends over 13 amino acids.